Listed below are T cell receptor beta chains from one sample, sequenced in a study of shared clonotypes between healthy human individuals. Method: immunoSEQ multiplex PCR; TCRdb's copy keeps in-frame clones and lacks some. The sample has some 1,400,000 clones, roughly 96% seen once. What was sequenced was naive CD4+ T cells sorted from blood. Receptors were obtained from a man aged 25 to 45 in good health. Both conserved end residues are part of each CDR3. The order of the fields is D gene, V gene, J gene, clone size, CDR3 protein, CDR3 DNA. A D gene is named only where the DNA matches it firmly. For some rows the clone size is stated as once, few or many, or as a class when expanded; others skip it.

NA	TRBV18	TRBJ2-5	NA	CASSPLKGVQETQYF	TGTGCCAGCTCACCCCTGAAAGGGGTACAAGAGACCCAGTACTTC
NA	TRBV10-2	TRBJ2-5	once	CASSGPSQETQYF	TGCGCCAGCAGTGGTCCTAGCCAAGAGACCCAGTACTTC
NA	TRBV18	TRBJ1-5	NA	CASSSSSNQPQHF	TGTGCCAGCTCATCAAGTAGCAATCAGCCCCAGCATTTT
TRBD2	TRBV9	TRBJ2-1	NA	CASSVTSGHYNEQFF	TGTGCCAGCAGCGTCACTAGCGGGCACTACAATGAGCAGTTCTTC
NA	TRBV28	TRBJ1-5	NA	CASTTVGLTSNQPQHF	TGTGCCAGCACCACCGTGGGACTCACAAGCAATCAGCCCCAGCATTTT
NA	TRBV5-1	TRBJ2-1	NA	CASSLQGNEQFF	TGCGCCAGCAGCTTACAGGGAAATGAGCAGTTCTTC
TRBD1	TRBV10-3	TRBJ1-4	NA	CAINDQGVGEKLFF	TGTGCCATCAACGATCAGGGGGTAGGTGAAAAACTGTTTTTT
NA	TRBV11-2	TRBJ1-1	NA	CASRSGISSLMNTEAFF	TGTGCCAGCAGATCAGGGATATCGTCCCTCATGAACACTGAAGCTTTCTTT
TRBD2	TRBV6-6	TRBJ2-1	NA	CATGLAGANEQFF	TGTGCCACCGGACTAGCGGGAGCAAATGAGCAGTTCTTC
NA	TRBV30	TRBJ2-2	NA	CAWSLSGELFF	TGTGCCTGGAGTCTTTCCGGGGAGCTGTTTTTT
NA	TRBV28	TRBJ2-2	NA	CASSLLLYTGELFF	TGTGCCAGCAGTTTGTTGCTATACACCGGGGAGCTGTTTTTT
NA	TRBV28	TRBJ2-3	NA	CASSRPLGFTDTQYF	TGTGCCAGCAGTAGGCCCTTGGGGTTCACAGATACGCAGTATTTT
NA	TRBV7-2	TRBJ2-2	NA	CASSHRLDLEQRAGELFF	TGTGCCAGCAGTCACCGACTAGACCTGGAACAACGGGCCGGGGAGCTGTTTTTT
NA	TRBV7-3	TRBJ2-3	NA	CASSLTTVATQYF	TGTGCCAGCAGCTTAACCACGGTGGCTACGCAGTATTTT
NA	TRBV27	TRBJ2-1	NA	CASRPLRGSATTDNEQFF	TGTGCCAGCAGGCCCCTAAGGGGTAGCGCAACGACCGACAATGAGCAGTTCTTC
NA	TRBV5-5	TRBJ2-2	NA	CASSLIPGYRASELFF	TGTGCCAGCAGCTTAATACCGGGCTACAGGGCGTCGGAGCTGTTTTTT
TRBD1	TRBV27	TRBJ2-7	once	CASSPTGGRNEQYF	TGTGCCAGCAGTCCTACAGGGGGCCGAAACGAGCAGTACTTC
NA	TRBV29-1	TRBJ2-1	once	CSVEPRRGAHNEQFF	TGCAGCGTTGAACCGAGGAGAGGGGCTCACAATGAGCAGTTCTTC
NA	TRBV7-9	TRBJ2-7	NA	CASSLALGYEQYF	TGTGCCAGCAGCTTAGCTTTGGGGTACGAGCAGTACTTC
NA	TRBV4-1	TRBJ2-1	NA	CASSQVTGPQDEQFF	TGCGCCAGCAGCCAAGTCACAGGGCCCCAGGACGAGCAGTTCTTC
NA	TRBV5-1	TRBJ2-7	once	CASSLGDRKTTYEQYF	TGCGCCAGCAGCTTGGGCGACAGGAAGACTACCTACGAGCAGTACTTC
NA	TRBV4-1	TRBJ1-5	few	CASSQGTDPRSQHF	TGCGCCAGCAGCCAGGGGACCGACCCACGCTCCCAGCATTTT
NA	TRBV5-1	TRBJ2-6	NA	CASSFFTDGANVLTF	TGCGCCAGCAGCTTTTTTACTGATGGGGCCAACGTCCTGACTTTC
NA	TRBV28	TRBJ1-1	NA	CASTPHPISRGGTEAFF	TGTGCCAGCACCCCGCACCCCATTTCCAGGGGCGGCACTGAAGCTTTCTTT
NA	TRBV28	TRBJ1-2	NA	CASSLSYGYTF	TGTGCCAGCAGTTTAAGCTATGGCTACACCTTC
NA	TRBV25-1	TRBJ2-7	NA	CASRSYYEQYF	TGTGCCAGCCGGTCCTACTACGAGCAGTACTTC
TRBD2	TRBV5-1	TRBJ2-1	NA	CASSDGTSGEGQFF	TGCGCCAGCAGCGACGGGACTAGCGGAGAAGGACAGTTCTTC
TRBD2	TRBV7-3	TRBJ2-3	NA	CASSLKGLATDTQYF	TGTGCCAGCAGCTTAAAGGGACTAGCAACAGATACGCAGTATTTT
NA	TRBV15	TRBJ2-1	NA	CATSGRERSYNEQFF	TGTGCCACCAGCGGTAGGGAGCGATCCTACAATGAGCAGTTCTTC
TRBD2	TRBV11-3	TRBJ2-1	NA	CASSLSAGGYNEQFF	TGTGCCAGCAGCTTGTCGGCGGGGGGCTACAATGAGCAGTTCTTC
TRBD1	TRBV25-1	TRBJ1-2	NA	CASSDRDRGLSGYTF	TGTGCCAGCAGTGACCGGGACAGGGGTTTATCCGGCTACACCTTC
NA	TRBV15	TRBJ1-5	once	CATSREPGQPQHF	TGTGCCACCAGCAGAGAACCTGGTCAGCCCCAGCATTTT
TRBD1	TRBV19	TRBJ1-1	once	CASSGRTGMNTEAFF	TGTGCCAGTAGTGGGCGGACAGGGATGAACACTGAAGCTTTCTTT
NA	TRBV25-1	TRBJ2-7	once	CASRDRSTYEQYF	TGTGCCAGCAGGGACAGATCGACCTACGAGCAGTACTTC
TRBD1	TRBV29-1	TRBJ2-5	NA	CSVEGQPEETQYF	TGCAGCGTCGAGGGACAGCCTGAGGAGACCCAGTACTTC
NA	TRBV5-1	TRBJ2-1	NA	CASSPGPYNEQFF	TGCGCCAGCAGCCCGGGACCCTACAATGAGCAGTTCTTC
TRBD1	TRBV10-3	TRBJ2-5	NA	CAISEPDRDQETQYF	TGTGCCATCAGTGAGCCCGACAGGGACCAAGAGACCCAGTACTTC
TRBD1	TRBV27	TRBJ2-5	NA	CASTTGARQETQYF	TGTGCCAGCACCACAGGGGCGAGACAAGAGACCCAGTACTTC
NA	TRBV5-4	TRBJ1-2	NA	CATQTRTGEHYGYTF	TGTGCCACCCAAACTAGGACCGGGGAGCACTATGGCTACACCTTC
TRBD1	TRBV2	TRBJ2-2	NA	CASSVQGAVAGELFF	TGTGCCAGCAGTGTCCAGGGGGCGGTGGCCGGGGAGCTGTTTTTT
NA	TRBV7-2	TRBJ2-7	NA	CASSPPNYEQYF	TGTGCCAGCAGCCCCCCGAACTACGAGCAGTACTTC